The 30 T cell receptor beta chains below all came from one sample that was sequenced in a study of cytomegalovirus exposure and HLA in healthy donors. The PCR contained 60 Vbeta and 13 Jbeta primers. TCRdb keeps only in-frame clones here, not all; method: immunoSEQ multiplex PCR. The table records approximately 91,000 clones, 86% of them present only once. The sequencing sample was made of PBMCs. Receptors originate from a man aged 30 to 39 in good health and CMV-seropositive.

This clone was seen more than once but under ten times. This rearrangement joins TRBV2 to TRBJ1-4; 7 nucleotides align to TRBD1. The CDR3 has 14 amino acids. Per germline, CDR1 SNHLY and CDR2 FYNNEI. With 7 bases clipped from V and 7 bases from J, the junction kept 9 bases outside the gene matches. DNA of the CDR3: TGTGCCAGCAAATCCGGGACAGTCGTTGAAAAACTGTTTTTT. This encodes CASKSGTVVEKLFF.

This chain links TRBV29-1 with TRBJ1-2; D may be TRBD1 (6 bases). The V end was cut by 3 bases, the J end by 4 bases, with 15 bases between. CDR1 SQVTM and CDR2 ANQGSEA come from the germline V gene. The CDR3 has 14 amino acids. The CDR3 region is CSVEGAFLSYGYTF. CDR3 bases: TGCAGCGTTGAGGGGGCCTTCCTCTCCTATGGCTACACCTTC.

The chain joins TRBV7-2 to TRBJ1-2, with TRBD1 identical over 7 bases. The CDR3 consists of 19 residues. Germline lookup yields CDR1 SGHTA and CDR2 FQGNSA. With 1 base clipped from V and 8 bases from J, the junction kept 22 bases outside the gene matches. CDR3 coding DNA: TGTGCCAGCAGCTTAGTATCCTCCCAGACAGGGCTAAACCCGGGGGGCTACACCTTC. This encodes CASSLVSSQTGLNPGGYTF.

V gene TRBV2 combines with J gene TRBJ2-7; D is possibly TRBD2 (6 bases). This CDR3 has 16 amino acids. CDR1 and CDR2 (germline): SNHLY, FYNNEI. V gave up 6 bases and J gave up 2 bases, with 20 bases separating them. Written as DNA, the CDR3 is TGTGCCAGCAGGGGAACGACAGTCGGGGGTACCTACGAGCAGTACTTC. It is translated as CASRGTTVGGTYEQYF. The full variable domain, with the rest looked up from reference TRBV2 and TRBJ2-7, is EPEVTQTPSHQVTQMGQEVILRCVPISNHLYFYWYRQILGQKVEFLVSFYNNEISEKSEIFDDQFSVERPDGSNFTLKIRSTKLEDSAMYFCASRGTTVGGTYEQYFGPGTRLTVT.

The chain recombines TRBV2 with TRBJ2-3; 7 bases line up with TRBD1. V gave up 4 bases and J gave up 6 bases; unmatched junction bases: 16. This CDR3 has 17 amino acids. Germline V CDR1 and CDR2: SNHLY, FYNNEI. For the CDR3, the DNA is TGTGCCAGCAGTGGGTTCGTAACAGGGGCTCGATCGGATACGCAGTATTTT. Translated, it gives CASSGFVTGARSDTQYF.

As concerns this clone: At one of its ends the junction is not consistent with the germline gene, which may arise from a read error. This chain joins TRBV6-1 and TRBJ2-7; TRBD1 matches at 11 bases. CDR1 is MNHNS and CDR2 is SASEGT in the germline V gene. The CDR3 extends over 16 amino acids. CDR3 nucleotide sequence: TGTGTCAGCAGTGAAGGTAGTGGACAGGGGGCTCACGAGCAGTACTTC. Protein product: CVSSEGSGQGAHEQYF.

As DNA, the CDR3 is TGTGCCAGCAACGCGGGACAGACTTATAATTCACCCCTCCACTTT. This gives the protein CASNAGQTYNSPLHF. V and J are TRBV2 and TRBJ1-6; 7 bases map to TRBD1. Germline values: CDR1 SNHLY, CDR2 FYNNEI. After removal of 7 bases from V and 4 bases from J, the junction contained 7 bases not matched to a gene. CDR3 length: 15 residues.

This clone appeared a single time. CDR3 in amino acids: CASSLEPQTADGYTF. The CDR3, as DNA: TGTGCCAGCAGCTTGGAGCCCCAAACTGCTGATGGCTACACCTTC. The V call is TRBV5-4, the J call TRBJ1-2, with D hard to call. The CDR3 has 15 amino acids. CDR1 and CDR2 (germline): SGHNT, YYREEE (reference sequence). V lost 0 bases to trimming and J lost 6 bases, with 15 bases between them.

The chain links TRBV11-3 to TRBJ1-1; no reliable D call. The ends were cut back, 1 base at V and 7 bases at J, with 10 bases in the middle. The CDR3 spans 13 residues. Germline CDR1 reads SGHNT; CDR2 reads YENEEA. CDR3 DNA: TGTGCCAGCAGCTTAGGTGTAGATTTTGAAGCTTTCTTT. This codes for CASSLGVDFEAFF.

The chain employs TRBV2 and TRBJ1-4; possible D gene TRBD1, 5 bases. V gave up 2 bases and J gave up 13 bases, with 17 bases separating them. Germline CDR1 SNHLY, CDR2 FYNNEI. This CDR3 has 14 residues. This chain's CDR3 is CASSEIPGKGRLFF. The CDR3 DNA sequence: TGTGCCAGCAGTGAAATTCCAGGGAAGGGAAGACTGTTTTTT.

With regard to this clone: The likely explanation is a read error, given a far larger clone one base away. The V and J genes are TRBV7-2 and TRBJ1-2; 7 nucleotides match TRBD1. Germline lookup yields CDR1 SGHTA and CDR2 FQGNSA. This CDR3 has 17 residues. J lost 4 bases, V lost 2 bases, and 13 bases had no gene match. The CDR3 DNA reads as TGTGCCAGCAGCTTAATGGACAGGAGAGGGCTTAGCTATGGCTACACCTTC. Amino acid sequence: CASSLMDRRGLSYGYTF.

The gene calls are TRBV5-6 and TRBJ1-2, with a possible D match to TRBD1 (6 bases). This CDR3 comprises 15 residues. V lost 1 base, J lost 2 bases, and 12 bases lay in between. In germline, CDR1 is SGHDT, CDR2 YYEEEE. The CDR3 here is CASSLTGWANYGYTF. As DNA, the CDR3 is TGTGCCAGCAGCTTGACAGGGTGGGCGAACTATGGCTACACCTTC.

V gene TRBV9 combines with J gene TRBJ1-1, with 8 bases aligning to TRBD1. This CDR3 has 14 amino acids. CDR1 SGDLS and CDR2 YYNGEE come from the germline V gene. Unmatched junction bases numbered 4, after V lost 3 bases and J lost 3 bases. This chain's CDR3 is CASSEPTGDTEAFF. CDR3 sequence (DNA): TGTGCCAGCAGCGAGCCGACAGGGGACACTGAAGCTTTCTTT.

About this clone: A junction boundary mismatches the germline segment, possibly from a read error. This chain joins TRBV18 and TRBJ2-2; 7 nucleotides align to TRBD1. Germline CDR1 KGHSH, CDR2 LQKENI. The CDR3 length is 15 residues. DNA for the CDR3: TGTGCCAGCTCACGCACGACAGGGAACGCCGGGGAGCTGTTTTTT. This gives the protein CASSRTTGNAGELFF.

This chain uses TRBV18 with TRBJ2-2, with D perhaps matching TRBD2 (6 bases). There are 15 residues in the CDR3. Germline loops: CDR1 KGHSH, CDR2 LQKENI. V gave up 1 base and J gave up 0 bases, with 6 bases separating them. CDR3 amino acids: CASSPLAANTGELFF. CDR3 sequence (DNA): TGTGCCAGCTCACCACTAGCGGCGAACACCGGGGAGCTGTTTTTT.

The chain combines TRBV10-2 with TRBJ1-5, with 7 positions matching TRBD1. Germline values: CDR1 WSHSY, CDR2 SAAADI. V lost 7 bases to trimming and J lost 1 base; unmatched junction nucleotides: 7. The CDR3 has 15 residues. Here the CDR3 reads CASKRGPGSNQPQHF. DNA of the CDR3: TGCGCCAGCAAAAGGGGGCCCGGAAGCAATCAGCCCCAGCATTTT.

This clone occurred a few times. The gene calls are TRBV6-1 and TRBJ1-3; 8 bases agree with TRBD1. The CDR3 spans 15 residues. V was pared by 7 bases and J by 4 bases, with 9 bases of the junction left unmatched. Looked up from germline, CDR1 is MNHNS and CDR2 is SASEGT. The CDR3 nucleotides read TGTGCCAGCACGAAGGACAGGGAAGGCGGAAACACCATATATTTT. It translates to CASTKDREGGNTIYF.

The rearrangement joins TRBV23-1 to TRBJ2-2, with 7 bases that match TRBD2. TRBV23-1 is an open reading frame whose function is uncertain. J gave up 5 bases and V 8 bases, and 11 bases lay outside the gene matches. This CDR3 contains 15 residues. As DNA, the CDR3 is TGCGCCAGCCCGCGGGGGAGTATAGGGACCGGGGAGCTGTTTTTT. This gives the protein CASPRGSIGTGELFF.

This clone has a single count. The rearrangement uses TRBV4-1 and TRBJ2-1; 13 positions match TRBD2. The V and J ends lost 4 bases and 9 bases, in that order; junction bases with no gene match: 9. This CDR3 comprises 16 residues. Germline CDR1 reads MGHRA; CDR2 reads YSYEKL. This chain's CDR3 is CASSLTRTSGRREQFF. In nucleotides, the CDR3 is TGCGCCAGCAGCCTGACTCGGACTAGCGGGAGACGTGAGCAGTTCTTC.

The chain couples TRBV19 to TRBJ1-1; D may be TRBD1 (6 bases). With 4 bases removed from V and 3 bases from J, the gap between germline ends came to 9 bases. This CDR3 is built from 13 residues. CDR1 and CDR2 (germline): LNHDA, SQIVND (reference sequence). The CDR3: CASSTRTDTEAFF. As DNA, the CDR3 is TGTGCCAGTAGTACCCGGACAGACACTGAAGCTTTCTTT. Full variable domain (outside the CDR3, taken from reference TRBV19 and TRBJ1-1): DGGITQSPKYLFRKEGQNVTLSCEQNLNHDAMYWYRQDPGQGLRLIYYSQIVNDFQKGDIAEGYSVSREKKESFPLTVTSAQKNPTAFYLCASSTRTDTEAFFGQGTRLTVV.

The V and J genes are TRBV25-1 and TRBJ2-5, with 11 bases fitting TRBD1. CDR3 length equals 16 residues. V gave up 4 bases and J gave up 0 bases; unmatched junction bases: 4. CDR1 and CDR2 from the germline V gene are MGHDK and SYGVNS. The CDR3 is CASSGRDRGYQETQYF. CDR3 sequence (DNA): TGTGCCAGCAGTGGCCGGGACAGGGGGTACCAAGAGACCCAGTACTTC.

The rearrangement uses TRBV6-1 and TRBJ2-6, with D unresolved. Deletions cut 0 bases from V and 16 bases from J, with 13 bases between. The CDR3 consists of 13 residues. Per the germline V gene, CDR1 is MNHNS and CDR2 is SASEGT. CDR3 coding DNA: TGTGCCAGCAGTGAAGCGAGGCAGAGTATACTGACTTTC. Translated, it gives CASSEARQSILTF.

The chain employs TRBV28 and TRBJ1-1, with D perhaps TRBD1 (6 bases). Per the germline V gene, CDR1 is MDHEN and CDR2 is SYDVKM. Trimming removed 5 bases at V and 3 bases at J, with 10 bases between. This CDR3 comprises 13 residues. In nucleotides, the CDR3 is TGTGCCAGCAGTCCCCACAGGGACACTGAAGCTTTCTTT. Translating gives CASSPHRDTEAFF.

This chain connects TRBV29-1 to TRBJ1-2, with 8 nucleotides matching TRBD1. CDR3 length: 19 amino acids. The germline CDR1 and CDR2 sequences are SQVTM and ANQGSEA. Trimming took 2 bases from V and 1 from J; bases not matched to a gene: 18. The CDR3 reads CSVEHTPAPDREHNYGYTF. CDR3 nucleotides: TGCAGCGTTGAACACACACCAGCCCCGGACAGGGAGCATAACTATGGCTACACCTTC.

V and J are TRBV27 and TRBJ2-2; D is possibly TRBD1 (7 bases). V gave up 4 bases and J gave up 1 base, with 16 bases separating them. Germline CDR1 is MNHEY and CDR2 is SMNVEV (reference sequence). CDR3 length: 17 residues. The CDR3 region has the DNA TGTGCCAGCAGTTCAACAAACAGGGGACTGAACACCGGGGAGCTGTTTTTT. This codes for CASSSTNRGLNTGELFF.

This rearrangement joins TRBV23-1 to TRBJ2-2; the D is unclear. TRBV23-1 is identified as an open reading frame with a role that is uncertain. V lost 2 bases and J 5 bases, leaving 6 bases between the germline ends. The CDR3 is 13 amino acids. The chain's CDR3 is CASSQPGTGELFF. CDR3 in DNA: TGCGCCAGCAGTCAACCCGGGACCGGGGAGCTGTTTTTT.

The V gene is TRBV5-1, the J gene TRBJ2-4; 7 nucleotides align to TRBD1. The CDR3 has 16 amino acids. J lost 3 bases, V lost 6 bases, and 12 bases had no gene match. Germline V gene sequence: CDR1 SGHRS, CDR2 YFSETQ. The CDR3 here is CASNLAGAGGKNIQYF. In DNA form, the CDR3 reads TGCGCCAGCAACCTCGCTGGGGCAGGGGGCAAAAACATTCAGTACTTC.

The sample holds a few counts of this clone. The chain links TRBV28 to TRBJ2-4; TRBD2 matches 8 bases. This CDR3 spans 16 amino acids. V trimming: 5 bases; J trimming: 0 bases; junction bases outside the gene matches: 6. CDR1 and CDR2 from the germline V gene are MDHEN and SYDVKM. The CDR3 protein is CASSPGGGRAKNIQYF. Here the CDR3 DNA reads TGTGCCAGCAGTCCCGGGGGGGGTCGAGCCAAAAACATTCAGTACTTC.

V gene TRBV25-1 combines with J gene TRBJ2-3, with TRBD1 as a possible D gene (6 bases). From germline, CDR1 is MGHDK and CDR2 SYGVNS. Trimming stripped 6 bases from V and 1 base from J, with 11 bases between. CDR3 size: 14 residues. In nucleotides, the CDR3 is TGTGCCAGCAGCGACAGGCTTGGCACAGATACGCAGTATTTT. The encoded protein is CASSDRLGTDTQYF.

CDR3 in amino acids: CASSLPYSGYTF. CDR3 in DNA: TGTGCCAGCAGTTTACCCTATTCTGGCTACACCTTC. The chain couples TRBV28 to TRBJ1-2; D gene ambiguous. The CDR3 totals 12 residues. V was cut by 2 bases and J by 7 bases, with 8 bases left in between. Germline V gene data show CDR1 as MDHEN and CDR2 as SYDVKM.